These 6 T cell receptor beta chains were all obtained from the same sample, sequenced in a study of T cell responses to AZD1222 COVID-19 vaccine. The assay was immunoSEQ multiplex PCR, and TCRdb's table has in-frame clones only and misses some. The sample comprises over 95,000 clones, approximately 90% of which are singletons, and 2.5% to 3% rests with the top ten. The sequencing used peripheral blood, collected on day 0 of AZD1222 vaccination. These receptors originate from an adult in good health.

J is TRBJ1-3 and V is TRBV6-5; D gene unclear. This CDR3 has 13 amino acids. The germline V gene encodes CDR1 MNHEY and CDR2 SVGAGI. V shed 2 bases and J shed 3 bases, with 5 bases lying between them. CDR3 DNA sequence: TGTGCCAGCAGTTACCCGGGTGGAAACACCATATATTTT. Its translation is CASSYPGGNTIYF.

The CDR3 loop is CASSIGGSGEQFF. DNA of the CDR3: TGTGCCAGTAGTATAGGAGGTAGCGGGGAGCAGTTCTTC. This chain joins TRBV19 and TRBJ2-1; 7 nucleotides line up with TRBD2. CDR3 length: 13 amino acids. The V segment lost 1 base and the J segment 10 bases; nucleotides outside the gene matches: 4. The V gene's germline CDR1 is LNHDA and CDR2 SQIVND (reference sequence).

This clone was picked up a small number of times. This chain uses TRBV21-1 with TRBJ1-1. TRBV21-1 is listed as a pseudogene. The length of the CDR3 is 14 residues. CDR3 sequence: CASSKAGESTEAFF. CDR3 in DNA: TGTGCCAGCAGCAAAGCAGGTGAAAGCACTGAAGCTTTCTTT.

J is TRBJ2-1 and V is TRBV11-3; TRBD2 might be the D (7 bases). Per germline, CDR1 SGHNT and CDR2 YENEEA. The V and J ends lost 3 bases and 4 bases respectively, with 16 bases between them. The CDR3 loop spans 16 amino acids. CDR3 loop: CASSFEGGRGYNEQFF. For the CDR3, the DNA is TGTGCCAGCAGCTTCGAGGGGGGGCGCGGTTACAATGAGCAGTTCTTC.

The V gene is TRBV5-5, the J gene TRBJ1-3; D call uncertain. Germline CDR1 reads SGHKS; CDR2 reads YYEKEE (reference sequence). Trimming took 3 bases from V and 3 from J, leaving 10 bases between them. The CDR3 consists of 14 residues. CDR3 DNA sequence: TGTGCCAGCAGCTCAGCGGGATTTGGAAACACCATATATTTT. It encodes CASSSAGFGNTIYF.

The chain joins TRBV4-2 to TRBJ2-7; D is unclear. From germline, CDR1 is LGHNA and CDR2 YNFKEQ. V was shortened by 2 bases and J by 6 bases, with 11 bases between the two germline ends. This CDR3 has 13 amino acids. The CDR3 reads CASSQSNLAEQYF. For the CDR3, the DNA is TGTGCCAGCAGCCAATCAAACCTTGCCGAGCAGTACTTC.